The next 18 T cell receptor beta chains were all read from a single sample in a study of neoadjuvant nivolumab and ipilimumab in lung cancer (dated by TCRdb to the early 2020s). The time point label on this specimen signifies: pretherapy, before neoadjuvant immune checkpoint inhibitors. Library method: the immunoSEQ multiplex PCR assay. As stored in TCRdb, this immuneACCESS dataset retains in-frame rearrangements with V and J assigned. A fraction of the clones does not appear; measured against another copy, unresolved V genes explain less than half of the discrepancy, and the remainder lacks a known reason. A total of roughly 20,000 clones appear in this sample, 80% to 90% of them only once. Of the sample, approximately 2.1% falls within the top ten clones. Sequencing was performed on peripheral blood, taken before neoadjuvant nivolumab, alone or with ipilimumab. The receptors originated from an adult with non-small cell lung cancer.

The chain links TRBV18 to TRBJ2-1; TRBD2 aligns across 11 bases. There are 17 residues in the CDR3. With V trimmed by 4 bases and J by 3 bases, 8 bases remained unmatched. The V gene's germline CDR1 is KGHSH and CDR2 LQKENI. CDR3 residues: CASSLSSGTSGYNEQFF. Here the CDR3 DNA reads TGTGCCAGCTCACTGTCATCCGGGACTAGCGGCTACAATGAGCAGTTCTTC.

The chain uses TRBV11-2 and TRBJ2-5; no definite D call. Germline V lookup: CDR1 SGHAT, CDR2 FQNNGV. The CDR3 has 14 residues. The V end lost 4 bases, the J end lost 2 bases, and 11 bases lay between the germline ends. The DNA for the CDR3 is TGTGCCAGCAGCTCCAGCGTTGTGCAAGAGACCCAGTACTTC. Translated, it gives CASSSSVVQETQYF.

This clone was seen once. This chain joins TRBV5-6 and TRBJ2-7; D remains ambiguous. This CDR3 is 14 amino acids long. Deletions cut 0 bases from V and 2 bases from J, with 9 bases between. Germline loops: CDR1 SGHDT, CDR2 YYEEEE. Here the CDR3 reads CASSLGHKPYEQYF. The CDR3 coding sequence is TGTGCCAGCAGCTTGGGACACAAACCCTACGAGCAGTACTTC.

The gene calls are TRBV5-1 and TRBJ2-7; possibly TRBD2 for D (6 bases). Germline V CDR1 and CDR2: SGHRS, YFSETQ. The germline V and J ends were trimmed by 4 bases and 2 bases, with 19 bases remaining between them. There are 16 residues in the CDR3. CDR3: CASSISGLLITYEQYF. The CDR3 region has the DNA TGCGCCAGCAGCATATCGGGACTCCTAATTACCTACGAGCAGTACTTC.

The J gene is TRBJ2-2, the V gene TRBV5-1; D unresolved. V was trimmed by 3 bases and J by 4 bases, leaving 13 bases between them. The CDR3 is made up of 15 amino acids. CDR1 and CDR2 from the germline V gene are SGHRS and YFSETQ. The CDR3 coding sequence is TGCGCCAGCAGCTACTCATGGATGACCACCGGGGAGCTGTTTTTT. As protein: CASSYSWMTTGELFF.

The J gene is TRBJ2-1, the V gene TRBV5-1; D perhaps matches TRBD2 (5 bases). Trimming removed 4 bases from V and 7 bases from J, with 15 bases in between. The germline gives CDR1 SGHRS, CDR2 YFSETQ. The CDR3 extends over 14 amino acids. CDR3 DNA: TGCGCCAGCAGCCAGATCCCGACGGGGAATGAGCAGTTCTTC. This encodes CASSQIPTGNEQFF.

This CDR3 reads CASSPGQGGLEQYF. The CDR3 nucleotides read TGTGCCAGCAGTCCGGGACAGGGAGGGCTCGAGCAGTACTTC. This sequence joins TRBV27 and TRBJ2-7; 9 bases are shared with TRBD1. The CDR3 runs to 14 residues. The germline CDR1 and CDR2 sequences are MNHEY and SMNVEV (reference sequence). After removal of 5 bases from V and 6 bases from J, the junction contained 8 bases not matched to a gene.

The chain has TRBV7-8 and TRBJ2-1; possibly TRBD2 for D (5 bases). Germline values: CDR1 SGHVS, CDR2 FQNEAQ. V was pared by 5 bases and J by 9 bases, with 14 bases between. The CDR3 length is 13 residues. The CDR3 nucleotides are TGTGCCAGCAGCCTACGCATGGCGGGTGAGCAGTTCTTC. Translation: CASSLRMAGEQFF.

The V and J genes are TRBV9 and TRBJ1-5, with unresolved D. The CDR3 length is 13 residues. Trimming removed 0 bases at V and 6 bases at J, with 7 bases between. From germline, CDR1 is SGDLS and CDR2 YYNGEE. The CDR3 DNA follows: TGTGCCAGCAGCGTAGGGGCGAGTCAGCCCCAGCATTTT. Encoded protein: CASSVGASQPQHF.

This clone was found once. This chain connects TRBV30 to TRBJ1-1; no clear D gene. V lost 3 bases and J lost 9, with 20 bases in between. This CDR3 contains 14 residues. Per the germline V gene, CDR1 is GTSNPN and CDR2 is SVGIG (reference sequence). The CDR3, as DNA: TGTGCCTGGAGCCAAACGATTAAGGACTTAAAAGCTTTCTTT. It encodes CAWSQTIKDLKAFF.

V and J are TRBV30 and TRBJ2-3; TRBD1 matches 11 bases. Germline trimming cut 4 bases from V and 0 bases from J; bases unmatched to any gene: 12. The CDR3 consists of 18 residues. Looked up from germline, CDR1 is GTSNPN and CDR2 is SVGIG (reference sequence). The CDR3 here is CAWTGTGGIAASTDTQYF. The CDR3 DNA reads TGTGCCTGGACGGGGACAGGGGGAATAGCAGCTAGCACAGATACGCAGTATTTT.

The V gene is TRBV5-4, the J gene TRBJ2-2, with 9 bases fitting TRBD1. Germline CDR1 SGHNT, CDR2 YYREEE (reference sequence). The CDR3 contains 15 residues. Trimming removed 4 bases from V and 5 bases from J; junction bases left unmatched: 6. The CDR3 is CASSLQGANTGELFF. The CDR3, as DNA: TGTGCCAGCAGCCTACAGGGGGCTAATACCGGGGAGCTGTTTTTT. Full variable domain (rest looked up from reference TRBV5-4 and TRBJ2-2): ETGVTQSPTHLIKTRGQQVTLRCSSQSGHNTVSWYQQALGQGPQFIFQYYREEENGRGNFPPRFSGLQFPNYSSELNVNALELDDSALYLCASSLQGANTGELFFGEGSRLTVL.

The chain recombines TRBV7-9 with TRBJ2-1; 11 nucleotides agree with TRBD2. The CDR3 contains 15 residues. CDR1 and CDR2 (germline): SEHNR, FQNEAQ (reference sequence). V lost 4 bases to trimming and J lost 2 bases; unmatched junction nucleotides: 1. In DNA form, the CDR3 reads TGTGCCAGCAGCTCGGGACTAGCGGCCTACAATGAGCAGTTCTTC. Translated, it gives CASSSGLAAYNEQFF.

The chain links TRBV25-1 to TRBJ1-1; no clear D. V lost 3 bases and J 5 bases, leaving 10 bases between the germline ends. The CDR3 consists of 13 residues. CDR1 and CDR2 (germline): MGHDK, SYGVNS. In DNA form, the CDR3 reads TGTGCCAGCAGTGAGGGCCTGTTGACTGAAGCTTTCTTT. Translated, it gives CASSEGLLTEAFF.

This chain uses TRBV30 with TRBJ1-5; no firm D call. This CDR3 is built from 13 residues. V was trimmed by 0 bases and J by 6 bases, leaving 9 bases between them. The germline gives CDR1 GTSNPN, CDR2 SVGIG (reference sequence). CDR3 loop: CAWSVSLGQPQHF. The CDR3 bases are TGTGCCTGGAGTGTATCTTTGGGTCAGCCCCAGCATTTT. Together with reference TRBV30 and TRBJ1-5, the CDR3 gives the full variable domain: SQTIHQWPATLVQPVGSPLSLECTVEGTSNPNLYWYRQAAGRGLQLLFYSVGIGQISSEVPQNLSASRPQDRQFILSSKKLLLSDSGFYLCAWSVSLGQPQHFGDGTRLSIL.

CDR3 sequence reads: CAIKNRVDFEQYF. CDR3 coding DNA: TGCGCCATCAAAAACAGGGTTGATTTCGAGCAGTACTTC. The chain recombines TRBV10-2 with TRBJ2-7, with D possibly being TRBD1 (6 bases). Germline lookup yields CDR1 WSHSY and CDR2 SAAADI. V lost 10 bases and J lost 6, with 19 bases in between. The CDR3 spans 13 residues.

This rearrangement joins TRBV6-5 to TRBJ1-1, with D unclear. The CDR3 loop spans 13 amino acids. The V gene's germline CDR1 is MNHEY and CDR2 SVGAGI. V was trimmed by 1 base and J by 1 base, leaving 4 bases between them. CDR3 DNA: TGTGCCAGCAGTTACTGGGAGAACACTGAAGCTTTCTTT. This encodes CASSYWENTEAFF.

The chain employs TRBV5-1 and TRBJ2-3; 9 nucleotides match TRBD2. The CDR3 totals 15 residues. CDR1 and CDR2 (germline): SGHRS, YFSETQ. The ends lost 0 bases at V and 6 bases at J; junction bases unmatched: 5. CDR3 nucleotide sequence: TGCGCCAGCAGCTTGGCCACGCGGGAGGGGGATACGCAGTATTTT. This codes for CASSLATREGDTQYF. Together with reference TRBV5-1 and TRBJ2-3, the CDR3 gives the full variable domain: KAGVTQTPRYLIKTRGQQVTLSCSPISGHRSVSWYQQTPGQGLQFLFEYFSETQRNKGNFPGRFSGRQFSNSRSEMNVSTLELGDSALYLCASSLATREGDTQYFGPGTRLTVL.